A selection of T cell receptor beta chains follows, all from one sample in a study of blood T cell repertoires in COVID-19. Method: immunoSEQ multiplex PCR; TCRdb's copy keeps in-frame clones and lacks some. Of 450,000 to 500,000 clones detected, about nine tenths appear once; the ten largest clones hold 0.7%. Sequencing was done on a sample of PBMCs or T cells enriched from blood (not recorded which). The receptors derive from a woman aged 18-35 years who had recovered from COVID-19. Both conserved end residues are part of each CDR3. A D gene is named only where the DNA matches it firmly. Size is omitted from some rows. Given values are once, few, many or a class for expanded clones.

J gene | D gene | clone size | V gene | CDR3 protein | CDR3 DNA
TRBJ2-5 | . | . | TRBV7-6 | CASSLSPETQYF | TGTGCCAGCAGCTTATCTCCGGAGACCCAGTACTTC
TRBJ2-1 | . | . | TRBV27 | CASSPYLIAFGSYNEQFF | TGTGCCAGCAGCCCTTACCTTATAGCGTTCGGCTCCTACAATGAGCAGTTCTTC
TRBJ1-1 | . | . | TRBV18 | CASSIEVNTEAFF | TGTGCCAGCTCAATAGAGGTCAACACTGAAGCTTTCTTT
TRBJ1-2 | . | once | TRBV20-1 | CSASVTGYGYTF | TGCAGTGCTAGTGTTACAGGGTATGGCTACACCTTC
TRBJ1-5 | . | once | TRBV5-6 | CASSSQDQPQHF | TGTGCCAGCAGCTCACAGGATCAGCCCCAGCATTTT
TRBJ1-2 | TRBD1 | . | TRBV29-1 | CSVLTGGLGYTF | TGCAGCGTCCTGACAGGGGGCTTAGGCTACACCTTC
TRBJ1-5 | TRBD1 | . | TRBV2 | CASRGTVGQLNQPQHF | TGTGCCAGCAGGGGAACAGTGGGACAGCTCAATCAGCCCCAGCATTTT
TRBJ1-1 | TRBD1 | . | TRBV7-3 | CASSLLAGTVNTEAFF | TGTGCCAGCAGCCTCTTAGCCGGGACAGTGAACACTGAAGCTTTCTTT
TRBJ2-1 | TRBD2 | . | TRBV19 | CASSPGLGNNEQFF | TGTGCCAGTAGTCCGGGACTAGGGAACAATGAGCAGTTCTTC
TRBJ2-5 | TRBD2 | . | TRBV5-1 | CASSSALTSGQETQYF | TGCGCCAGCAGCTCAGCGCTGACTAGCGGGCAAGAGACCCAGTACTTC
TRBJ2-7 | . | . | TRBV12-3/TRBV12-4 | CASSLSQGYEQYF | TGTGCCAGCAGTTTATCCCAGGGCTACGAGCAGTACTTC
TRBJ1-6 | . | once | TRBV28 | CASSTGQQSPLHF | TGTGCCAGCAGTACTGGACAGCAGTCGCCCCTCCACTTT
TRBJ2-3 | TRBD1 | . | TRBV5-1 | CASSAYRGSTDTQYF | TGCGCCAGCAGCGCATACAGGGGAAGCACAGATACGCAGTATTTT
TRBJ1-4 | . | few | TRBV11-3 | CASSWPQTVPNEKLFF | TGTGCCAGCAGCTGGCCCCAGACAGTTCCTAATGAAAAACTGTTTTTT
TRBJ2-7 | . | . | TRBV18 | CASSPPAGSPYEQYF | TGTGCCAGCTCACCACCAGCAGGGTCCCCTTACGAGCAGTACTTC
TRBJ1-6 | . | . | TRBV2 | CASSLGASTNSPLHF | TGTGCCAGCAGCCTGGGGGCTTCCACTAATTCACCCCTCCACTTT
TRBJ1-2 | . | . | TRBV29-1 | CSVPVRGGYTF | TGCAGCGTACCGGTCCGCGGTGGCTACACCTTC
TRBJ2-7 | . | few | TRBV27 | CASSLSSETYEQYF | TGTGCCAGCAGTTTATCGTCAGAAACCTACGAGCAGTACTTC
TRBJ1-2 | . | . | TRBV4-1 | CASSQSGVGGYTF | TGCGCCAGCAGCCAATCAGGGGTGGGCGGCTACACCTTC
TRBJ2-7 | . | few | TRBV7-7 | CASSHSAEARQYF | TGTGCTAGCAGCCATTCTGCGGAGGCACGGCAGTACTTC
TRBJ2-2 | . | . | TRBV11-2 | CASSLAGVVAGELFF | TGTGCCAGCAGCTTAGCGGGGGTGGTTGCCGGGGAGCTGTTTTTT
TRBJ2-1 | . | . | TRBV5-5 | CASSSTGRSYNEQFF | TGTGCCAGCAGCTCGACAGGGAGGTCCTACAATGAGCAGTTCTTC
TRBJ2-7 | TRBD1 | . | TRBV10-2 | CASTTGTGDEQYF | TGCGCCAGCACTACCGGGACAGGGGACGAGCAGTACTTC
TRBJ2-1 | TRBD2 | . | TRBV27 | CASVGLAGPGGEQFF | TGTGCCAGCGTGGGACTAGCGGGACCCGGGGGCGAGCAGTTCTTC
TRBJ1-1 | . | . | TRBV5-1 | CASSLGALGGTEAFF | TGCGCCAGCAGCTTGGGGGCCCTGGGCGGGACTGAAGCTTTCTTT
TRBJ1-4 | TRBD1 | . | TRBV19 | CASREGATGEKLFF | TGTGCCAGTAGAGAGGGGGCGACGGGGGAAAAACTGTTTTTT
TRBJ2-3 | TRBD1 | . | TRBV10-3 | CAIRGQGANTQYF | TGTGCCATCAGGGGACAGGGGGCAAATACGCAGTATTTT
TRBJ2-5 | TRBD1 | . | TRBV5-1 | CASSQGQQEETQYF | TGCGCCAGCAGCCAGGGACAGCAAGAAGAGACCCAGTACTTC
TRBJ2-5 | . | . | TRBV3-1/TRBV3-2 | CASSQDRGGIKETQYF | TGTGCCAGCAGCCAAGATAGGGGGGGGATCAAAGAGACCCAGTACTTC
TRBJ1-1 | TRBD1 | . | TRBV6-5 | CASNPQGQYTEAFF | TGTGCCAGCAACCCTCAGGGACAGTACACTGAAGCTTTCTTT
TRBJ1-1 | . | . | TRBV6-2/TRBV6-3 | CASSYVAGLGTEAFF | TGTGCCAGCAGTTACGTGGCGGGGCTTGGGACTGAAGCTTTCTTT
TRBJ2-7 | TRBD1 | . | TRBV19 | CASRPGQGAYEQYF | TGTGCCAGTAGACCCGGACAGGGAGCCTACGAGCAGTACTTC
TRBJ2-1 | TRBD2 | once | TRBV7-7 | CASSPGGGYSDEQFF | TGTGCTAGCAGCCCGGGGGGGGGATACAGCGATGAGCAGTTCTTC
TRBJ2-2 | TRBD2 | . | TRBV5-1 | CASSLGLAGDGTGELFF | TGCGCCAGCAGCCTAGGACTAGCGGGGGATGGGACCGGGGAGCTGTTTTTT